Listed here are 22 T cell receptor beta chains from one sample, sequenced in a study of blood T cells in healthy people across ages. The authors ran a second PCR of 7 to 11 cycles using a sample-barcoded 5' primer and a J-beta primer mix. Each CDR3 protein is one row after TCRdb ran MiXCR on the 5' RACE reads. The table lists around 900,000 distinct CDR3 sequences, under 30% of them singletons. Sequenced input: blood. Source of these receptors: a woman of 80 years or more in good health.

In this sample, this clonotype turned up a few times. The rearrangement joins TRBV11-1 to TRBJ2-6; D might be TRBD1 (6 bases). The germline V and J ends were trimmed by 5 bases and 0 bases, with 14 bases remaining between them. This CDR3 contains 17 residues. CDR1 and CDR2 from the germline V gene are SGHAT and FQDESV (reference sequence). The CDR3 DNA reads TGTGCCAGCAGCCCCTTGACAGGAAACTCTGGGGCCAACGTCCTGACTTTC. Translation gives CASSPLTGNSGANVLTF.

This clonotype was found a few times. The rearrangement joins TRBV3-1 to TRBJ1-2; maybe TRBD1 (5 bases). CDR1 and CDR2 (germline): LGHDT, YNNKEL (reference sequence). The CDR3 runs 16 residues. The germline V and J ends were trimmed by 1 base and 8 bases, with 20 bases remaining between them. The CDR3: CASSQGGRRMAKGYTF. The CDR3 DNA is TGTGCCAGCAGCCAAGGGGGACGGAGAATGGCAAAGGGCTACACCTTC. The whole variable domain, filled in from reference TRBV3-1 and TRBJ1-2, reads DTAVSQTPKYLVTQMGNDKSIKCEQNLGHDTMYWYKQDSKKFLKIMFSYNNKELIINETVPNRFSPKSPDKAHLNLHINSLELGDSAVYFCASSQGGRRMAKGYTFGSGTRLTVV.

In this sample, this clonotype turned up a few times. CDR3 in amino acids: CASSFVGDYGYTF. Here the CDR3 DNA reads TGTGCCAGCAGCTTTGTAGGGGACTATGGCTACACCTTC. This chain joins TRBV7-2 and TRBJ1-2; D possibly corresponds to TRBD1 (5 bases). V lost 3 bases and J lost 3, with 8 bases in between. The CDR3 contains 13 residues. CDR1 is SGHTA and CDR2 is FQGNSA in the germline V gene.

Ten or more counts support this clonotype. V is TRBV7-2 and J is TRBJ1-2, with TRBD1 matching over 7 bases. The junction had 7 bases not matched to a gene; V was cut back by 4 bases and J by 8 bases. This CDR3 is 13 amino acids long. In germline, CDR1 is SGHTA, CDR2 FQGNSA. The CDR3 DNA reads as TGTGCCAGCAGCTCACAGGGGTTTTACGGCTACACCTTC. The encoded protein is CASSSQGFYGYTF.

The chain combines TRBV6-6 with TRBJ1-1, with 9 bases identical to TRBD1. V lost 5 bases to trimming and J lost 4 bases; unmatched junction nucleotides: 8. Germline assignment: CDR1 MNHNY and CDR2 SVGAGI (reference sequence). This CDR3 has 15 residues. The CDR3, as DNA: TGTGCCAGCAGTCTTAAACAGGGGGCGGGCACTGAAGCTTTCTTT. Its translation: CASSLKQGAGTEAFF.

A few counts support this clonotype. The chain uses TRBV27 and TRBJ2-6, with 9 bases identical to TRBD1. Trimming cost V 5 bases and J 0 bases; bases outside gene matches: 17. This CDR3 is built from 21 residues. Looked up from germline, CDR1 is MNHEY and CDR2 is SMNVEV (reference sequence). DNA for the CDR3: TGTGCCAGCAGTGACGGGACAGGGAGCCTAACCTTAAGCTCTGGGGCCAACGTCCTGACTTTC. It encodes CASSDGTGSLTLSSGANVLTF.

This clonotype has a handful of counts. The chain combines TRBV11-2 with TRBJ2-1; D not resolved. The V end lost 5 bases, the J end lost 4 bases, and 12 bases lay between the germline ends. Looked up from germline, CDR1 is SGHAT and CDR2 is FQNNGV. This CDR3 has 14 residues. CDR3 in DNA: TGTGCCAGCAGCCGAGGAGACTTATACAATGAGCAGTTCTTC. This translates into CASSRGDLYNEQFF. The entire variable domain, with the rest obtained from reference TRBV11-2 and TRBJ2-1, is as follows: EAGVAQSPRYKIIEKRQSVAFWCNPISGHATLYWYQQILGQGPKLLIQFQNNGVVDDSQLPKDRFSAERLKGVDSTLKIQPAKLEDSAVYLCASSRGDLYNEQFFGPGTRLTVL.

On this clonotype: Being one base from a much bigger clone, this may be a read error. J is TRBJ2-3 and V is TRBV5-4; possible D gene TRBD2, 5 bases. This CDR3 region has 20 residues. The V end was cut by 2 bases, the J end by 0 bases, with 25 bases between. CDR1 SGHNT and CDR2 YYREEE come from the germline V gene (reference sequence). CDR3 loop: CASSLDAGVLKITSTDTQYF. As DNA, the CDR3 is TGTGCCAGCAGCTTAGACGCCGGGGTACTAAAGATAACTAGCACAGATACGCAGTATTTT.

Points on this clonotype: A much larger clone differs by one base, so this may be a read error. The chain combines TRBV7-2 with TRBJ1-2, with no clear D. Germline values: CDR1 SGHTA, CDR2 FQGNSA. The CDR3 has 15 amino acids. V was shortened by 0 bases and J by 9 bases, with 17 bases between the two germline ends. CDR3 DNA: TGTGCCAGCAGCTTAGCGCTATCGTCAGGTGCGAGCTACACCTTC. It specifies CASSLALSSGASYTF. The variable domain in full, with the rest retrieved from reference TRBV7-2 and TRBJ1-2, is GAGVSQSPSNKVTEKGKDVELRCDPISGHTALYWYRQSLGQGLEFLIYFQGNSAPDKSGLPSDRFSAERTGGSVSTLTIQRTQQEDSAVYLCASSLALSSGASYTFGSGTRLTVV.

This clonotype was counted only a few times. The chain has TRBV6-1 and TRBJ1-2; weak D call: TRBD1 (6 bases). This CDR3 region has 17 residues. V gave up 5 bases and J gave up 4 bases, with 23 bases separating them. CDR1 MNHNS and CDR2 SASEGT come from the germline V gene. CDR3 bases: TGTGCCAGCAGTCTCTCCCCCGTAGAGGAAGGGGGCTATGGCTACACCTTC. This sequence encodes CASSLSPVEEGGYGYTF.

CDR3 in amino acids: CASSPRTDTEAFF. The CDR3 DNA reads TGTGCCAGCAGCCCCAGAACGGACACTGAAGCTTTCTTT. The chain is built from TRBV7-2 and TRBJ1-1; D gene ambiguous. CDR1 and CDR2 (germline): SGHTA, FQGNSA. V was cut by 5 bases and J by 3 bases, with 10 bases left in between. The CDR3 length is 13 residues. The full variable domain, its missing parts supplied by reference TRBV7-2 and TRBJ1-1, is GAGVSQSPSNKVTEKGKDVELRCDPISGHTALYWYRQSLGQGLEFLIYFQGNSAPDKSGLPSDRFSAERTGGSVSTLTIQRTQQEDSAVYLCASSPRTDTEAFFGQGTRLTVV.

This clonotype was observed a handful of times. This rearrangement joins TRBV6-6 to TRBJ1-2, with D possibly being TRBD1 (5 bases). Germline V gives CDR1 MNHNY, CDR2 SVGAGI (reference sequence). The V end was cut by 8 bases, the J end by 0 bases, with 13 bases between. The CDR3 is 14 residues long. The CDR3 nucleotides read TGTGCCAGCGAAAGGGGCAGCACTAACTATGGCTACACCTTC. Translation gives CASERGSTNYGYTF.

Remarks on this clonotype: A much larger clonotype is one base distant, so this may be a read error. This chain links TRBV2 with TRBJ2-3, with TRBD2 as a possible D gene (5 bases). Germline CDR1 and CDR2: SNHLY and FYNNEI. This CDR3 comprises 14 residues. V was cut by 4 bases and J by 2 bases, with 10 bases left in between. The CDR3, as DNA: TGTGCCAGCAGTGTGCAAGCGGACACAGATACGCAGTATTTT. It codes for CASSVQADTDTQYF.

Many counts were recorded for this clonotype. The chain has TRBV4-3 and TRBJ2-7; 7 nucleotides align to TRBD1. In germline, CDR1 is LGHNA, CDR2 YSLEER. The CDR3 has 13 amino acids. After removal of 0 bases from V and 6 bases from J, the junction contained 2 bases not matched to a gene. CDR3 amino acids: CASSQETGREQYF. CDR3 bases: TGCGCCAGCAGCCAAGAGACAGGGCGCGAGCAGTACTTC.

This clonotype was observed a handful of times. This chain links TRBV3-1 with TRBJ1-1; D is ambiguous. Germline lookup yields CDR1 LGHDT and CDR2 YNNKEL (reference sequence). Trimming left V 0 bases short and J 0 bases short, with 11 bases between. The CDR3 runs 16 residues. The CDR3 loop reads CASSQDLGRLNTEAFF. Here the CDR3 DNA reads TGTGCCAGCAGCCAAGATCTTGGACGGTTGAACACTGAAGCTTTCTTT.

This clonotype was seen a few times. The CDR3 DNA is TGCGCCAGCAGCTCTACAGGGGATGGGAACACTGAAGCTTTCTTT. It encodes CASSSTGDGNTEAFF. The chain links TRBV5-1 to TRBJ1-1; 7 positions match TRBD1. The CDR3 length is 15 residues. Germline trimming cut 3 bases from V and 1 base from J; bases unmatched to any gene: 6. Germline lookup yields CDR1 SGHRS and CDR2 YFSETQ.

A word on this clonotype: A much larger clonotype is one base distant, so this may be a read error. The CDR3, as DNA: TGCGCCAGCAGCCAAGACCAGGGGTTAAGCTATGGCTACACCTTC. This codes for CASSQDQGLSYGYTF. The V and J genes are TRBV4-3 and TRBJ1-2; possibly TRBD1 for D (6 bases). Germline V gives CDR1 LGHNA, CDR2 YSLEER. V lost 0 bases and J lost 4, with 12 bases in between. This CDR3 comprises 15 residues.

Ten or more counts support this clonotype. V and J are TRBV6-2 or TRBV6-3 and TRBJ2-3, with D possibly matching TRBD2 (5 bases). Deletions cut 4 bases from V and 8 bases from J, with 16 bases between. The germline V gene has CDR1 MNHEY and CDR2 SVGEGT. The CDR3 runs to 14 residues. CDR3 coding DNA: TGTGCCAGCAGTTCCCCTAGTCCGGCGGGTACGCAGTATTTT. Encoded protein: CASSSPSPAGTQYF.

This clonotype has a handful of counts. The chain is built from TRBV15 and TRBJ1-1; unclear D gene. The V end lost 5 bases, the J end lost 1 base, and 8 bases lay between the germline ends. This CDR3 region has 13 residues. Germline V lookup: CDR1 LNHNV, CDR2 YYDKDF (reference sequence). CDR3 region: CATSRRKNTEAFF. The CDR3 region has the DNA TGTGCCACCAGCCGACGAAAGAACACTGAAGCTTTCTTT.

This clonotype came up many times. The J gene is TRBJ2-5, the V gene TRBV25-1; the match to TRBD1 covers 7 bases. The V gene's germline CDR1 is MGHDK and CDR2 SYGVNS. CDR3 length: 14 residues. After removal of 7 bases from V and 5 bases from J, the junction contained 10 bases not matched to a gene. CDR3 loop: CASTLQGSGETQYF. In DNA, the CDR3 is TGTGCCAGCACCTTACAGGGGTCGGGGGAGACCCAGTACTTC.

J is TRBJ2-1 and V is TRBV15, with 7 bases aligning to TRBD2. CDR3 length: 13 residues. The V gene end was trimmed by 3 bases and the J gene end by 6 bases; junction bases not matched to a gene: 2. CDR1 and CDR2 (germline): LNHNV, YYDKDF (reference sequence). The CDR3 protein is CATSSGGSNEQFF. As DNA, the CDR3 is TGTGCCACCAGCAGCGGCGGGAGCAATGAGCAGTTCTTC.

This sequence joins TRBV5-1 and TRBJ2-5; D gene uncertain. The CDR3 extends over 15 amino acids. V was cut by 2 bases and J by 0 bases, with 11 bases left in between. CDR1 and CDR2 (germline): SGHRS, YFSETQ. The CDR3 region is CASSLEDGYQETQYF. The CDR3 DNA is TGCGCCAGCAGCTTAGAGGACGGGTACCAAGAGACCCAGTACTTC. The full variable domain, its missing parts supplied by reference TRBV5-1 and TRBJ2-5, is KAGVTQTPRYLIKTRGQQVTLSCSPISGHRSVSWYQQTPGQGLQFLFEYFSETQRNKGNFPGRFSGRQFSNSRSEMNVSTLELGDSALYLCASSLEDGYQETQYFGPGTRLLVL.